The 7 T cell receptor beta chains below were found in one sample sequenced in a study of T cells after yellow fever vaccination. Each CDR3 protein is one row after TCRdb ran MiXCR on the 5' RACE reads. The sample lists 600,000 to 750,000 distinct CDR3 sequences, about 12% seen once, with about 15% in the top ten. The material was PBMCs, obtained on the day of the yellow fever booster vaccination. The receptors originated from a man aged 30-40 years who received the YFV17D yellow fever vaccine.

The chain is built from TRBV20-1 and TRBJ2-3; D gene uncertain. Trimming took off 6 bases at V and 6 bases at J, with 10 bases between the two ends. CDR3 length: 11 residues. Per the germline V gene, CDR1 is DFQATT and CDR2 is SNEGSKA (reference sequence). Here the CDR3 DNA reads TGCAGTGCCCCCGACTCTGATACGCAGTATTTT. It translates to CSAPDSDTQYF.

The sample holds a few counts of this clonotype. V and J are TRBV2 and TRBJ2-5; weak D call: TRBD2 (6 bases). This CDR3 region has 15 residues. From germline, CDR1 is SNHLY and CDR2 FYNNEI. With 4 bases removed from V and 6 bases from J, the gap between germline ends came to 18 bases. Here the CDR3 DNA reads TGTGCCAGCAGTGGAATCGTGGGACTCGCTCAGACCCAGTACTTC. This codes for CASSGIVGLAQTQYF. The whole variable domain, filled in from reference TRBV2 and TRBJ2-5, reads EPEVTQTPSHQVTQMGQEVILRCVPISNHLYFYWYRQILGQKVEFLVSFYNNEISEKSEIFDDQFSVERPDGSNFTLKIRSTKLEDSAMYFCASSGIVGLAQTQYFGPGTRLLVL.

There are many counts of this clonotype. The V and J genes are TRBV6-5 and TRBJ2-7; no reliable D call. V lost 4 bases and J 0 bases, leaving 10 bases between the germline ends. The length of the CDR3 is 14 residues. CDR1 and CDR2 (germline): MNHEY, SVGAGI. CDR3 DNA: TGTGCCAGCAGTTCGGACGTAGTCTCCTACGAGCAGTACTTC. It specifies CASSSDVVSYEQYF.

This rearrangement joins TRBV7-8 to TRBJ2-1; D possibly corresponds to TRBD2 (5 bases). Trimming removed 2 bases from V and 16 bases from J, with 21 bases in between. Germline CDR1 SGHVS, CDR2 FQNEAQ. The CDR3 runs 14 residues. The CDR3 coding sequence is TGTGCCAGCAGCTTACCGAGGGCGTCCTCAAGTCCCTTCTTC. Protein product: CASSLPRASSSPFF.

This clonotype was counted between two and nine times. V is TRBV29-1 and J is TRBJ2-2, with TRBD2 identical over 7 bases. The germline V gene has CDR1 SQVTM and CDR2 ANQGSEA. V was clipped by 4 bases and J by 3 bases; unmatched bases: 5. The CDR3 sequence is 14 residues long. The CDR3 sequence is CSVGGGRDTGELFF. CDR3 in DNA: TGCAGCGTTGGCGGGGGTCGGGACACCGGGGAGCTGTTTTTT.

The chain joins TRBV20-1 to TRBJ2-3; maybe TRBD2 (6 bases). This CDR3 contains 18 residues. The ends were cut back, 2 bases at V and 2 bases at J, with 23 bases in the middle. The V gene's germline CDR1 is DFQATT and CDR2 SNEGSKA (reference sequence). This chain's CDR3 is CSARRALSLAGFTDTQYF. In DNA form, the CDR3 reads TGCAGTGCTAGACGCGCCCTATCGCTGGCGGGGTTCACAGATACGCAGTATTTT.

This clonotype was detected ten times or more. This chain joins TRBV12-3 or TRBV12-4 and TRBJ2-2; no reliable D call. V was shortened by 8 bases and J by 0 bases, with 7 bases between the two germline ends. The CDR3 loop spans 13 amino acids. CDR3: CASGHANTGELFF. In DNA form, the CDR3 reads TGTGCCAGCGGCCACGCGAACACCGGGGAGCTGTTTTTT.